This T cell receptor beta chain appears in the sequencing data of a study of T cells in women clearing cervical HPV infection. Study-wide results and caveats: CIN3+ cases had significantly higher TCR richness than controls; evenness did not differ.

Germline loops: CDR1 KGHSH, CDR2 LQKENI. The CDR3 contains 15 residues. All participants had a single incident cervical HPV16 infection, and prevalent HPV16 infections were excluded. As for this clone: Its antigen is not known. The read comes to an end 3 residues before the CDR3 does, leaving the germline J gene to fill in the end.

Here immunoSEQ multiplex PCR was the method, and the copy in TCRdb shows in-frame clones only, minus some. The sample has some 30,000 clones. Sequenced: blood buffy coat. The clonotype comes from a woman between 18 and 69 years old with a cervical HPV16 infection that either progressed to CIN3+ or cleared (not recorded which). The chain is built from TRBV18 and TRBJ2-4, with D tentatively TRBD1 (6 bases). This CDR3 reads CASSHGQNPSYGQYF. Incomplete CDR3 DNA: TGTGCCAGCTCACATGGACAGAATCCCTCCTATGGT.